This is a list of T cell receptor beta chains from one sample in a study of blood T cells in healthy people across ages. Each CDR3 protein is one row after TCRdb ran MiXCR on the 5' RACE reads. The sample contains roughly 1.6 million distinct CDR3 sequences, almost 35% of which appear only once. Sequencing used blood. Every receptor here comes from a woman aged 25-40 years in good health. Each CDR3 is given with its conserved first and last residue. Each record gives: V gene, clone size, J gene, D gene, CDR3 DNA, CDR3 protein. D genes are given only for firm matches. Clone size is not always given. Where it is, it says once, few, many or a class for expanded clones.

TRBV4-1,-,TRBJ2-3,TRBD1,TGCGCCAGCAGCCAAGGGACAGGGTTAAACACGGATACGCAGTATTTT,CASSQGTGLNTDTQYF
TRBV5-1,-,TRBJ2-5,TRBD2,TGCGCCAGCAGCTTGCTTAGCGGGGAAGAGACCCAGTACTTC,CASSLLSGEETQYF
TRBV5-1,few,TRBJ2-3,-,TGCGCCAGCAGCTTGGACGGGGCATCGGGATTGGATACGCAGTATTTT,CASSLDGASGLDTQYF
TRBV20-1,-,TRBJ1-5,-,TGCAGTGCTAGGTGGGAGTTAGGCGAGCCCCAGCATTTT,CSARWELGEPQHF
TRBV3-1,-,TRBJ2-5,TRBD2,TGTGCCAGCAGCCAAGGTCTGGGACTAGCGGGTGAGACCCAGTACTTC,CASSQGLGLAGETQYF
TRBV6-6,-,TRBJ2-7,TRBD2,TGTGCCAGCAGCTCCAGACTAGCGCATTCCTACGAGCAGTACTTC,CASSSRLAHSYEQYF
TRBV6-1,few,TRBJ2-1,TRBD1,TGTGCCAGCAGTGCCGCCAGGGGGACCGGGAATGAGCAGTTCTTC,CASSAARGTGNEQFF
TRBV3-1,-,TRBJ1-1,TRBD1,TGTGCCAGCAGCCAAGGCGCCGGGACAGGGAGGGGGACTGAAGCTTTCTTT,CASSQGAGTGRGTEAFF
TRBV20-1,few,TRBJ1-1,-,TGCAGTGCTAGAGAAGGGCAGACTGAAGCTTTCTTT,CSAREGQTEAFF
TRBV30,-,TRBJ2-5,TRBD1,TGTGCCTGGAGTTTAGGGACAGGGGCTCAAGAGACCCAGTACTTC,CAWSLGTGAQETQYF
TRBV12-3/TRBV12-4,-,TRBJ1-2,-,TGTGCCAGCAGTTTGGACGGATCTTATAACTATGGCTACACCTTC,CASSLDGSYNYGYTF
TRBV7-2,few,TRBJ2-3,TRBD2,TGTGCCAGCAGCGCCGGGACTAGCGGGAGGGGACTAGAAACGTTCACGCAGTATTTT,CASSAGTSGRGLETFTQYF
TRBV30,-,TRBJ2-7,-,TGTGCCTGGGCTGGGGTGCACGAGCAGTACTTC,CAWAGVHEQYF
TRBV20-1,-,TRBJ2-7,TRBD1,TGCAATGCCCGCCGGACAGGCGATCTAGGCTACGAGCAGTACTTC,CNARRTGDLGYEQYF
TRBV6-1,-,TRBJ1-1,-,TGTGCCAGCAGTGCCCCTCCCTCGGCTTTCTTT,CASSAPPSAFF
TRBV29-1,many,TRBJ1-5,TRBD1,TGCAGCGTTGCCAGGGGGTACAATCAGCCCCAGCATTTT,CSVARGYNQPQHF
TRBV6-1,few,TRBJ2-6,-,TGTGCCAGCAGTGAAGGGAACCTGTTCGCTGGGGCCAACGTCCTGACTTTC,CASSEGNLFAGANVLTF
TRBV7-2,-,TRBJ2-1,TRBD2,TGTGCCAGCAGCTTTTCGGCTAGCGGGATGAATGAGCAGTTCTTC,CASSFSASGMNEQFF
TRBV4-1,many,TRBJ2-3,-,TGCGCCAGCAGCCCCGGAGGTAGCACAGATACGCAGTATTTT,CASSPGGSTDTQYF